The clone carrying this TCR beta chain was recorded a few times. Its specificity is not known. This specimen belongs to a study of T cell repertoires in cytomegalovirus infection. Study in general: Indicated by public TCR beta signatures were CMV infection and matching HLA type. General study points: HLA-C-restricted CMV-specific TCR beta clonotypes were dominant in the ex vivo response. Cumulative frequency (of public TCR beta family members) identified carriers of CMV plus the relevant HLA.

CDR3 size: 16 residues. Germline V gene sequence: CDR1 LNHDA, CDR2 SQIVND (reference sequence). V was pared by 7 bases and J by 5 bases, with 14 bases of the junction left unmatched. One entry per CDR3 protein, called by TCRdb with MiXCR from the reads. The sample gives under 850,000 distinct CDR3 sequences, roughly 36% of which show up once; around 2.8% is in the top ten. The gene calls are TRBV19 and TRBJ1-1, with TRBD1 matching over 9 bases. Sequences were obtained from PBMCs. This TCR derives from a human donor in good health (CMV status not recorded). Some clones in this sample may be carry-over from other donors' samples. CDR3 region: CASKAIRTGVGTEAFF. CDR3 nucleotides: TGTGCCAGTAAAGCTATTCGGACAGGGGTGGGGACTGAAGCTTTCTTT.